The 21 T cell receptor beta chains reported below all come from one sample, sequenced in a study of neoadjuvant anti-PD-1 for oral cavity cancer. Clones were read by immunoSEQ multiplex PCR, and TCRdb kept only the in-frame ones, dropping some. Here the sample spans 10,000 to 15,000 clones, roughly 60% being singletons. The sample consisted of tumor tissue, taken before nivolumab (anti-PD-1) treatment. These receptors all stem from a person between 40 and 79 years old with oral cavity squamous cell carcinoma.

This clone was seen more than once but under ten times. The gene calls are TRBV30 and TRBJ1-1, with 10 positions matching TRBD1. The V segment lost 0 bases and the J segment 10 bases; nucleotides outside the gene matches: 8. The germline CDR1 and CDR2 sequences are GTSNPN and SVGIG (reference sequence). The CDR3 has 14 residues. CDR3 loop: CAWSVVGQGNRAFF. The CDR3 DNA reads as TGTGCCTGGAGTGTAGTGGGACAGGGGAATCGAGCTTTCTTT.

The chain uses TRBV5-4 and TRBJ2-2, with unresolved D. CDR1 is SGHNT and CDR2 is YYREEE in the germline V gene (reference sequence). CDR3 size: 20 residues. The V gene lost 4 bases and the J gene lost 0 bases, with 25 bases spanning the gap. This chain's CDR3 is CASSIIWGGKLSPNTGELFF. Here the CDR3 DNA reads TGTGCCAGCAGCATAATCTGGGGTGGAAAACTAAGCCCGAACACCGGGGAGCTGTTTTTT.

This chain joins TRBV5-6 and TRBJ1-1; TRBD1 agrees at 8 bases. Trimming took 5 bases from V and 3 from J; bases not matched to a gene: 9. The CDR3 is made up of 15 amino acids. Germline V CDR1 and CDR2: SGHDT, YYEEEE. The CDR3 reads CASRADRGSDTEAFF. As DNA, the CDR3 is TGTGCCAGCAGGGCCGACAGGGGATCGGACACTGAAGCTTTCTTT. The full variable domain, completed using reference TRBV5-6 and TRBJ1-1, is DAGVTQSPTHLIKTRGQQVTLRCSPKSGHDTVSWYQQALGQGPQFIFQYYEEEERQRGNFPDRFSGHQFPNYSSELNVNALLLGDSALYLCASRADRGSDTEAFFGQGTRLTVV.

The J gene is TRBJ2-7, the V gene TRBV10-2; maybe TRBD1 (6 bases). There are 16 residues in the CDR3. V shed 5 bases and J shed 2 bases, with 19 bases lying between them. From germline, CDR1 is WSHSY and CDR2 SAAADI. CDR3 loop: CASSPLGQSTPYEQYF. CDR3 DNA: TGCGCCAGCAGTCCCTTAGGACAGTCTACACCCTACGAGCAGTACTTC.

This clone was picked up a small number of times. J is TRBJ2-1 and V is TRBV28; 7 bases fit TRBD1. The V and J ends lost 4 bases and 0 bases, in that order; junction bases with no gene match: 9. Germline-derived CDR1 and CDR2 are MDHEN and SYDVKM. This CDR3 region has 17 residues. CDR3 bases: TGTGCCAGCAGTTACGCTCGAGGGGGCAACTCCTACAATGAGCAGTTCTTC. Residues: CASSYARGGNSYNEQFF.

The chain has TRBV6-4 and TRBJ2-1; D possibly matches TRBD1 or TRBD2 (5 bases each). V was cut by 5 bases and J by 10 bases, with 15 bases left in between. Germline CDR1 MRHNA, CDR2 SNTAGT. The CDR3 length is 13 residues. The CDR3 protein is CASSPFTGGEQFF. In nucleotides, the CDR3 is TGTGCCAGCAGTCCCTTCACAGGCGGGGAGCAGTTCTTC.

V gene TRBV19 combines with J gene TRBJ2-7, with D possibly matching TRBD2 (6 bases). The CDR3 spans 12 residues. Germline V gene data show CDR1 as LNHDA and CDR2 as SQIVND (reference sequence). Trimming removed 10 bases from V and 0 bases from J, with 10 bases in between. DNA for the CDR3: TGTGCCACCCGGGACTTCTCCTACGAGCAGTACTTC. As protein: CATRDFSYEQYF.

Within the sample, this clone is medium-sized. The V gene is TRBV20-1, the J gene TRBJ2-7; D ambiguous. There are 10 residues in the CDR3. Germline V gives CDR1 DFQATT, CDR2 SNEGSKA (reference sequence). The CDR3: CSLGTYEQYF. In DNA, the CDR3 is TGCAGCTTGGGAACCTACGAGCAGTACTTC.

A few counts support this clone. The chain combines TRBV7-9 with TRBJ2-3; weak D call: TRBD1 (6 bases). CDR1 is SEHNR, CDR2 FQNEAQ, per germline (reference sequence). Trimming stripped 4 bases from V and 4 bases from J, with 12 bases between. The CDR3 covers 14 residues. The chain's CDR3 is CASSSRTEADTQYF. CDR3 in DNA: TGTGCCAGCAGCTCCCGGACAGAGGCAGATACGCAGTATTTT.

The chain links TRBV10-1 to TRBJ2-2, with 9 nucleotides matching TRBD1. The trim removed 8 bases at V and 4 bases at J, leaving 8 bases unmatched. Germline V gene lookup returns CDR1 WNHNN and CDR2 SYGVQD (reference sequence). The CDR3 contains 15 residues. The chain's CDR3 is CASGSGTGLTGELFF. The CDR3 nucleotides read TGCGCCAGCGGCTCCGGGACAGGGCTCACCGGGGAGCTGTTTTTT.

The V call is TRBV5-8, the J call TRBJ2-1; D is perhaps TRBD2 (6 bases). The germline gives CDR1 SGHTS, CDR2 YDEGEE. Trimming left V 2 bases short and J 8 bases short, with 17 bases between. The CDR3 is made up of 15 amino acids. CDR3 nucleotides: TGTGCCAGCAGCTTTTTGACTTTCGGAGGGGATGAGCAGTTCTTC. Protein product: CASSFLTFGGDEQFF.

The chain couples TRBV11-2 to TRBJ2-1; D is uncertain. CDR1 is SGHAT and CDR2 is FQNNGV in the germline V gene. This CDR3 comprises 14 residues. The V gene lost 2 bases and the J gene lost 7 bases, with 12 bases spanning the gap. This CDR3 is CASSLSGNRNEQFF. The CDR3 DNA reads TGTGCCAGCAGCTTAAGTGGTAACCGGAATGAGCAGTTCTTC.

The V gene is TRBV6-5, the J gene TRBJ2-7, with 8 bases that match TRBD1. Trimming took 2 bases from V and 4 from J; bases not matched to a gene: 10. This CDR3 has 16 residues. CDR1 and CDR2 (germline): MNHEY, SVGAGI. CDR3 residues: CASSYRSGTGWYEQYF. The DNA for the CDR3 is TGTGCCAGCAGTTACAGGTCCGGGACAGGATGGTACGAGCAGTACTTC.

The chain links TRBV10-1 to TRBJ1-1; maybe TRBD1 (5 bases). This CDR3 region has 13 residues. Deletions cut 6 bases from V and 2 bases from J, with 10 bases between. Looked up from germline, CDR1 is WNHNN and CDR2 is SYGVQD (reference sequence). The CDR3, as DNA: TGCGCCAGCAGCGGGACCGTAAACACTGAAGCTTTCTTT. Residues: CASSGTVNTEAFF.

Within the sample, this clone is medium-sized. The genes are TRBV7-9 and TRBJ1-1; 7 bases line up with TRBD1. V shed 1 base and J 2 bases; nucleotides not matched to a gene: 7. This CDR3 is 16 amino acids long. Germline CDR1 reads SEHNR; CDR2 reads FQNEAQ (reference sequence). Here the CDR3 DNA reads TGTGCCAGCAGCTTAGGACTGGGGACAGTAAACACTGAAGCTTTCTTT. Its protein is CASSLGLGTVNTEAFF.

As DNA, the CDR3 is TGTGCCAGCAGTAAAGGCCTAGCGGGAGGCCCCTATTACGAGCAGTACTTC. This codes for CASSKGLAGGPYYEQYF. This rearrangement joins TRBV28 to TRBJ2-7, with TRBD2 matching over 11 bases. CDR3 size: 17 residues. CDR1 MDHEN and CDR2 SYDVKM come from the germline V gene. After removal of 5 bases from V and 4 bases from J, the junction contained 13 bases not matched to a gene.

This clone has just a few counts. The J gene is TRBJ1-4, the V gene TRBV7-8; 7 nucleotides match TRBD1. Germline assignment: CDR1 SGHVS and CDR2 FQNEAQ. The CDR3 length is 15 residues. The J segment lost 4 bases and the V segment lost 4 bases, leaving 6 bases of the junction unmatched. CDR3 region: CASSSLGQINEKLFF. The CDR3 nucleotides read TGTGCCAGCAGCTCCCTGGGACAGATTAATGAAAAACTGTTTTTT.

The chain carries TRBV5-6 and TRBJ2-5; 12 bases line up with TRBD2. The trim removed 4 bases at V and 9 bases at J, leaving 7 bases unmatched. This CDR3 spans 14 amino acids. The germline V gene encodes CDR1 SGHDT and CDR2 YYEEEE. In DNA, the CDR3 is TGTGCCAGCAGCAGCGGACTAGCGGGATTGGCCCAGTACTTC. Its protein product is CASSSGLAGLAQYF.

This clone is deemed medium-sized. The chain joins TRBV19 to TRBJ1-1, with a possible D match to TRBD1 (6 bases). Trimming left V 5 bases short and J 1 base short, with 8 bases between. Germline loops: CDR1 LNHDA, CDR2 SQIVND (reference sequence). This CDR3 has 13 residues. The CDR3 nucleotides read TGTGCCAGTAGTCAGACAGGGAACACTGAAGCTTTCTTT. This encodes CASSQTGNTEAFF.

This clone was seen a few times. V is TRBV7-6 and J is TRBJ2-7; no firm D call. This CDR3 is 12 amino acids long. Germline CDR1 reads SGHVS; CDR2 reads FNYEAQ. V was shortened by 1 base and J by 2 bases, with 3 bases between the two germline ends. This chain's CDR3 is CASSLVPYEQYF. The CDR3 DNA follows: TGTGCCAGCAGCTTAGTCCCCTACGAGCAGTACTTC.

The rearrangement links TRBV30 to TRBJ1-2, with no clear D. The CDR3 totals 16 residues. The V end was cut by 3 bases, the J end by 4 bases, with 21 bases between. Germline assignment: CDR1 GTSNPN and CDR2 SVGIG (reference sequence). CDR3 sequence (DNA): TGTGCCTGGAGCCTACCCATAACCGGGCCAAGCTATGGCTACACCTTC. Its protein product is CAWSLPITGPSYGYTF.